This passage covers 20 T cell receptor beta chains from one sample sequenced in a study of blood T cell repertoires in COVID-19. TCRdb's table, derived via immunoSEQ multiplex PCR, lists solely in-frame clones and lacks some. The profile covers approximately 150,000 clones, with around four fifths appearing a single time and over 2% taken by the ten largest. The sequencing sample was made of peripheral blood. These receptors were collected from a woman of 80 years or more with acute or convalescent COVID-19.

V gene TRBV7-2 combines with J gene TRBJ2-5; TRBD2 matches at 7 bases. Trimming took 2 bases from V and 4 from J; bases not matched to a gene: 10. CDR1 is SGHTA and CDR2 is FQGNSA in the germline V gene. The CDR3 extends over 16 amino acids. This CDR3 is CASSLRLGGIVETQYF. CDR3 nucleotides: TGTGCCAGCAGCTTACGCTTGGGGGGGATTGTAGAGACCCAGTACTTC.

CDR3 sequence reads: CASSLGATANTEAFF. For the CDR3, the DNA is TGTGCCAGCAGCTTGGGCGCGACAGCGAACACTGAAGCTTTCTTT. V gene TRBV5-6 combines with J gene TRBJ1-1; the D gene is possibly TRBD1 (5 bases). Trimming removed 0 bases at V and 1 base at J, with 10 bases between. The length of the CDR3 is 15 residues. The germline V gene encodes CDR1 SGHDT and CDR2 YYEEEE.

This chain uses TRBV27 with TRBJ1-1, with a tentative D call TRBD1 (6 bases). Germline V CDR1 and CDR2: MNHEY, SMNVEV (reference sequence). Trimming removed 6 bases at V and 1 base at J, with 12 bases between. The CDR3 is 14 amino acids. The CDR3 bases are TGTGCCAGCAGGACACAGGGTCAGAACACTGAAGCTTTCTTT. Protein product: CASRTQGQNTEAFF.

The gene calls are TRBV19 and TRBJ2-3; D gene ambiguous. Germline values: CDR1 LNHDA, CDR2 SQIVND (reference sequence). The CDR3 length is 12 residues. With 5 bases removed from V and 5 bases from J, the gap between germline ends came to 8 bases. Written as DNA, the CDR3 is TGTGCCAGTAGTGATAGAATAGATACGCAGTATTTT. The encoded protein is CASSDRIDTQYF.

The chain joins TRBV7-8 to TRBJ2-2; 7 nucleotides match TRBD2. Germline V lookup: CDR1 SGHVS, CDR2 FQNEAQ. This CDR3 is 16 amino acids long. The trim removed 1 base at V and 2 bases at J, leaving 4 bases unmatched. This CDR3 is CASSLVRGSNTGELFF. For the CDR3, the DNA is TGTGCCAGCAGCTTAGTCCGCGGGAGTAACACCGGGGAGCTGTTTTTT.

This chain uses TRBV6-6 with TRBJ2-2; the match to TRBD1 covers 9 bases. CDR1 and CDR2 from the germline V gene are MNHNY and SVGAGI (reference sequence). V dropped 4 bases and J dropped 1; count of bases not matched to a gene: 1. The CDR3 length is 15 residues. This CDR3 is CASSSGQGNTGELFF. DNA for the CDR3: TGTGCCAGCAGTTCGGGACAGGGGAACACCGGGGAGCTGTTTTTT.

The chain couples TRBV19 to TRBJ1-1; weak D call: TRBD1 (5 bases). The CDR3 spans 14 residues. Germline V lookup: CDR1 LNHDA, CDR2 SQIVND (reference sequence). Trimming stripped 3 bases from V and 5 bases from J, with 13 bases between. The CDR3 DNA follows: TGTGCCAGTAGTATCGGGGGACCTGGGACTGAAGCTTTCTTT. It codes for CASSIGGPGTEAFF.

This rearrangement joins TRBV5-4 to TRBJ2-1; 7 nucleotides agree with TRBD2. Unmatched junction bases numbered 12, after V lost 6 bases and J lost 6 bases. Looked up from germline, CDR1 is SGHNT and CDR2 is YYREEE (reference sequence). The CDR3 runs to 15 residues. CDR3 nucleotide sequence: TGTGCCAGCACCGACAGCGGGGCCGTAAGCAATGAGCAGTTCTTC. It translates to CASTDSGAVSNEQFF.

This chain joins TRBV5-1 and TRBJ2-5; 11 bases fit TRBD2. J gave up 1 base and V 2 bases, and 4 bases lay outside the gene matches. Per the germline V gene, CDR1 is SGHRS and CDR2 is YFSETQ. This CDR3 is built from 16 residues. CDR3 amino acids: CASSLLAGGIQETQYF. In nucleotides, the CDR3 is TGCGCCAGCAGCTTATTAGCGGGGGGGATCCAAGAGACCCAGTACTTC.

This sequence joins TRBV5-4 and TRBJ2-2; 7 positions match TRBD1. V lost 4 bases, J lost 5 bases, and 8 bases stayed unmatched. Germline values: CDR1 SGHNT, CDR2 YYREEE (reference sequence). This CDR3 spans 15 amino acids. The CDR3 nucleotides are TGTGCCAGCAGCCTCGAGGGGGCGGGTACCGGGGAGCTGTTTTTT. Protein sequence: CASSLEGAGTGELFF.

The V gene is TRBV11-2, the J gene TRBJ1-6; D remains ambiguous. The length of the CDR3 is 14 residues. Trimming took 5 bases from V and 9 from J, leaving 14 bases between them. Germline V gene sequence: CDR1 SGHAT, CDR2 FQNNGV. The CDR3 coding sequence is TGTGCCAGCAGCCCGACATCCGTGGGTTCACCCCTCCACTTT. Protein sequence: CASSPTSVGSPLHF.

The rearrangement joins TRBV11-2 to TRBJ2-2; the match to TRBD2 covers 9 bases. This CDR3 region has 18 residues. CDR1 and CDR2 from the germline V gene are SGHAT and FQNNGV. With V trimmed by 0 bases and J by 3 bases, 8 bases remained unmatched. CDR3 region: CASSLDLKTSGDTGELFF. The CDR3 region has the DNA TGTGCCAGCAGCTTAGATCTGAAGACTAGCGGCGACACCGGGGAGCTGTTTTTT.

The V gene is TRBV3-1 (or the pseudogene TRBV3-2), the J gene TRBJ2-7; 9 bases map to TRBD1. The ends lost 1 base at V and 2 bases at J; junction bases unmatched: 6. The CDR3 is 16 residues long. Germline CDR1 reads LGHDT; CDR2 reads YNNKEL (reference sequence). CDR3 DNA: TGTGCCAGCAGCCAAGCGTGGGGACAGGGTACCTACGAGCAGTACTTC. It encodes CASSQAWGQGTYEQYF.

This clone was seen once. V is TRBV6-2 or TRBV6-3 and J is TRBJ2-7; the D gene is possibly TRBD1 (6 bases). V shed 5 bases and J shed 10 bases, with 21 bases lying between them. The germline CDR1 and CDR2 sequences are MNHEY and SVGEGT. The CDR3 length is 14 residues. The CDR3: CASSQTPGQGRQYF. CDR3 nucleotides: TGTGCCAGCAGTCAGACTCCGGGACAAGGTCGACAGTACTTC.

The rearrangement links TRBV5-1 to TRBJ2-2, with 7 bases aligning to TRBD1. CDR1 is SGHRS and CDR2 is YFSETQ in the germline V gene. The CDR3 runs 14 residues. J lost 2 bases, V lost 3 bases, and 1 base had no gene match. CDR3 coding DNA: TGCGCCAGCAGCTGGGACAGTAACACCGGGGAGCTGTTTTTT. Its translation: CASSWDSNTGELFF. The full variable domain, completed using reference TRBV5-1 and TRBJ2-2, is KAGVTQTPRYLIKTRGQQVTLSCSPISGHRSVSWYQQTPGQGLQFLFEYFSETQRNKGNFPGRFSGRQFSNSRSEMNVSTLELGDSALYLCASSWDSNTGELFFGEGSRLTVL.

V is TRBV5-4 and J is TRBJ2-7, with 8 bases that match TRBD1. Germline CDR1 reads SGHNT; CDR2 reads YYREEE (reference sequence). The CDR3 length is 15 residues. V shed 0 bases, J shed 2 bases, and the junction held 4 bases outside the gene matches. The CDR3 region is CASSLGTGLPYEQYF. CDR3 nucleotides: TGTGCCAGCAGCTTGGGGACAGGGCTTCCCTACGAGCAGTACTTC.

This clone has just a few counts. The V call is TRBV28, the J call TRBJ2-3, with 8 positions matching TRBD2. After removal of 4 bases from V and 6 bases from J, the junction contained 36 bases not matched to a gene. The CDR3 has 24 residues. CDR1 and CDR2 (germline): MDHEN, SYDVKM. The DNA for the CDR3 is TGTGCCAGCAGTTGGTCCGGGACTAGTCTCCCTTGGGGCTCCAGCTCCCTCGCGATGGATACGCAGTATTTT. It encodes CASSWSGTSLPWGSSSLAMDTQYF.

In DNA form, the CDR3 reads TGTGCCAGTAGTTCTAGCGGCACCCCTCCAAGGAATGAGCAGTTCTTC. This codes for CASSSSGTPPRNEQFF. The chain links TRBV19 to TRBJ2-1, with TRBD2 matching 7 bases. After removal of 5 bases from V and 7 bases from J, the junction contained 14 bases not matched to a gene. Per the germline V gene, CDR1 is LNHDA and CDR2 is SQIVND (reference sequence). This CDR3 has 16 residues.

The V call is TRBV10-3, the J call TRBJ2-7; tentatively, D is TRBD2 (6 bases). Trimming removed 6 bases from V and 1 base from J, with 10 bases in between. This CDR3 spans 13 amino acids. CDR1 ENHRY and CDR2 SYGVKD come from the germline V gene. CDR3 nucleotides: TGTGCCATCAGCGGGGACTTATCCTACGAGCAGTACTTC. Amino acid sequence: CAISGDLSYEQYF.

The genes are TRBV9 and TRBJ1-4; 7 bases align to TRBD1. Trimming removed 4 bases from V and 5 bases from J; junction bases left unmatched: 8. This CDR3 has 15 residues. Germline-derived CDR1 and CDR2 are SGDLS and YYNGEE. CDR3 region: CASSLIGTENEKLFF. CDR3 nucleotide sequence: TGTGCCAGCAGCCTAATCGGGACAGAGAATGAAAAACTGTTTTTT.